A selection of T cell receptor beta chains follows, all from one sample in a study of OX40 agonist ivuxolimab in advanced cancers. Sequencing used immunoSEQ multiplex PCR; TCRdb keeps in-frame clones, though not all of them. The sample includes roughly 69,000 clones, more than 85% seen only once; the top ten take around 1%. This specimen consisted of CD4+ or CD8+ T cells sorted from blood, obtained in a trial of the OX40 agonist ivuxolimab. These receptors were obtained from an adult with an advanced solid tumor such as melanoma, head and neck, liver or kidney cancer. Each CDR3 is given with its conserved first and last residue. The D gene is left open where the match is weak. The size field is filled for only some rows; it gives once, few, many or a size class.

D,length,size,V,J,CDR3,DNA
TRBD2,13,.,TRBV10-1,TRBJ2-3,CASSESGEGPQYF,TGCGCCAGCAGTGAGTCCGGGGAGGGACCGCAGTATTTT
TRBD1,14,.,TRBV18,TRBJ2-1,CASSSGQGYNEQFF,TGTGCCAGCTCATCGGGACAGGGGTACAATGAGCAGTTCTTC
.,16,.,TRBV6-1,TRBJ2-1,CASSEEPPAAYNEQFF,TGTGCCAGCAGTGAAGAGCCTCCCGCCGCCTACAATGAGCAGTTCTTC
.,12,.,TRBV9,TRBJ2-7,CASSPHRREQYF,TGTGCCAGCAGCCCCCATCGAAGAGAGCAGTACTTC
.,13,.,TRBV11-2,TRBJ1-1,CASSLTGGTEAFF,TGTGCCAGCAGCTTGACCGGCGGCACTGAAGCTTTCTTT
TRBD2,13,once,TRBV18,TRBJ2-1,CASSPIAGVEQFF,TGTGCCAGCTCACCAATAGCGGGGGTTGAGCAGTTCTTC
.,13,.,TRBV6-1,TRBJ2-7,CASSAGTAREQYF,TGTGCCAGCAGTGCCGGGACGGCACGCGAGCAGTACTTC
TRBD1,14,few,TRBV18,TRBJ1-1,CASSTGGLNTEAFF,TGTGCCAGCTCTACAGGGGGTCTGAACACTGAAGCTTTCTTT
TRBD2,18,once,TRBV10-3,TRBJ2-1,CATSPSGRARRSYNEQFF,TGTGCCACCTCCCCTAGCGGGAGGGCAAGGCGGTCCTACAATGAGCAGTTCTTC
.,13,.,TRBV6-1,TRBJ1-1,CASSEGRATEAFF,TGTGCCAGCAGTGAAGGCAGGGCCACTGAAGCTTTCTTT
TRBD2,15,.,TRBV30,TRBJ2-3,CAWSTGLAGTDTQYF,TGTGCCTGGAGTACGGGACTAGCGGGCACAGATACGCAGTATTTT
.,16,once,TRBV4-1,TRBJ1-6,CASSQGVGQMNSPLHF,TGCGCCAGCAGCCAAGGAGTCGGACAGATGAATTCACCCCTCCACTTT
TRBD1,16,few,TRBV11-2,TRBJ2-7,CASSLSSGTGAFEQYF,TGTGCCAGCAGCTTGAGTTCCGGGACAGGGGCTTTCGAGCAGTACTTC
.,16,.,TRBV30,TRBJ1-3,CAWSETGSYSGNTIYF,TGTGCCTGGAGTGAAACAGGCTCTTACTCTGGAAACACCATATATTTT
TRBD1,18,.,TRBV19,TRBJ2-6,CASSITRQGISGANVLTF,TGTGCCAGTAGTATTACGAGACAGGGTATTTCTGGGGCCAACGTCCTGACTTTC
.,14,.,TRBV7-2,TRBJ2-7,CASQAPSSIYEQYF,TGTGCCTCCCAAGCCCCTAGCTCGATCTACGAGCAGTACTTC
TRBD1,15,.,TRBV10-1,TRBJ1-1,CASSEQRTGGTEAFF,TGCGCCAGCAGTGAGCAGAGGACAGGAGGGACTGAAGCTTTCTTT
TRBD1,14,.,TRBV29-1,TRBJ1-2,CSVEDRTGSDGYTF,TGCAGCGTTGAAGACAGGACAGGGTCTGACGGCTACACCTTC
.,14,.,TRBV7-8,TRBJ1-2,CASSVFGINDGYTF,TGTGCCAGCAGCGTATTCGGGATAAACGATGGCTACACCTTC
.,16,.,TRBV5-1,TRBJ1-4,CASSPGQFATNEKLFF,TGCGCCAGCAGCCCCGGACAGTTTGCAACTAATGAAAAACTGTTTTTT
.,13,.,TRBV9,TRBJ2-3,CASGPGSTDTQYF,TGTGCCAGTGGGCCAGGCAGCACAGATACGCAGTATTTT
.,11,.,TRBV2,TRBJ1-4,CASSYGPISFF,TGTGCCAGCAGCTATGGCCCCATCTCGTTTTTT
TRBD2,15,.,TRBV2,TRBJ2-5,CASSESAGGRETQYF,TGTGCCAGCAGTGAGTCGGCGGGAGGGAGGGAGACCCAGTACTTC
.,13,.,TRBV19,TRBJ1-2,CASTFPGLYGYTF,TGTGCCAGTACTTTTCCAGGGCTCTATGGCTACACCTTC
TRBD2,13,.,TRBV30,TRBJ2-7,CAWSVLAGAVQYF,TGTGCCTGGAGTGTACTGGCGGGAGCCGTCCAGTACTTC
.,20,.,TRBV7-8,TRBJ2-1,CASSLALLAGLRSSYNEQFF,TGTGCCAGCAGCTTAGCGCTGTTGGCGGGCTTGCGTAGCTCCTACAATGAGCAGTTCTTC
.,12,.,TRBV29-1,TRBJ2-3,CSVREMVNTQYF,TGCAGCGTCCGCGAGATGGTGAATACGCAGTATTTT
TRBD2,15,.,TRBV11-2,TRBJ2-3,CASKSPGLAGVGQYF,TGTGCCAGCAAAAGCCCGGGACTAGCGGGGGTGGGGCAGTATTTT